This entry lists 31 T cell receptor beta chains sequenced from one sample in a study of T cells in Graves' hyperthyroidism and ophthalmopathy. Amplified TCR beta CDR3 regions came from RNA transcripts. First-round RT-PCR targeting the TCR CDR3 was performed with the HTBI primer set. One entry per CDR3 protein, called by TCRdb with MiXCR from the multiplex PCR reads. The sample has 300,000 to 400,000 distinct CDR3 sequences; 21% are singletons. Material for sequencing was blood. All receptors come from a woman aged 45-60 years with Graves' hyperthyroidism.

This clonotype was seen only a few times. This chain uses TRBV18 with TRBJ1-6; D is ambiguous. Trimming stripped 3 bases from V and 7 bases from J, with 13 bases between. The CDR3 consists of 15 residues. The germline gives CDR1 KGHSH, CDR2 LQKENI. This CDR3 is CASSPNGPPNSPLHF. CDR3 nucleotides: TGTGCCAGCTCACCTAACGGCCCACCCAATTCACCCCTCCACTTT.

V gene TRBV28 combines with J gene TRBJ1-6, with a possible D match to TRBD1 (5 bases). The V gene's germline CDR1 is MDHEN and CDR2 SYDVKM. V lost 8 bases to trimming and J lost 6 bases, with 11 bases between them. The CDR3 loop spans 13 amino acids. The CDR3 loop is CASSRQLNSPLHF. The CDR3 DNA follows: TGTGCCAGCTCCCGACAGCTTAATTCACCCCTCCACTTT.

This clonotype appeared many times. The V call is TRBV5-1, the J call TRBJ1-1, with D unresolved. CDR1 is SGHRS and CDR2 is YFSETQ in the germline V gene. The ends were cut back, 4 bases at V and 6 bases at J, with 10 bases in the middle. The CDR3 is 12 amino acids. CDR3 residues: CASSKDLAEAFF. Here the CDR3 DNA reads TGCGCCAGCAGCAAGGATCTCGCTGAAGCTTTCTTT.

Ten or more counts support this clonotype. CDR3 loop: CASSLDPSGTGELFF. In nucleotides, the CDR3 is TGCGCCAGCAGCTTGGACCCTAGCGGGACCGGGGAGCTGTTTTTT. The chain recombines TRBV5-1 with TRBJ2-2; 8 bases agree with TRBD2. The CDR3 is 15 amino acids. With V trimmed by 0 bases and J by 5 bases, 3 bases remained unmatched. Germline values: CDR1 SGHRS, CDR2 YFSETQ.

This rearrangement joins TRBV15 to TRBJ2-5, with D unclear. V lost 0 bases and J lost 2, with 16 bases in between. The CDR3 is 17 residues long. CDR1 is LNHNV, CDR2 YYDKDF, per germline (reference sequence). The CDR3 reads CATSRERGPGQQETQYF. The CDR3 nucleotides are TGTGCCACCAGCAGAGAACGTGGACCCGGCCAGCAAGAGACCCAGTACTTC.

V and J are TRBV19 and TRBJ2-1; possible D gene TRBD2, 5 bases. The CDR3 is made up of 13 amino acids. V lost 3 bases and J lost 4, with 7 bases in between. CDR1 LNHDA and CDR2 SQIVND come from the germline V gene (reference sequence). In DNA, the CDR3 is TGTGCCAGTAGTATCCGAGGGTACAATGAGCAGTTCTTC. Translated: CASSIRGYNEQFF. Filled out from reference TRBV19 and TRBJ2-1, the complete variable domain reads DGGITQSPKYLFRKEGQNVTLSCEQNLNHDAMYWYRQDPGQGLRLIYYSQIVNDFQKGDIAEGYSVSREKKESFPLTVTSAQKNPTAFYLCASSIRGYNEQFFGPGTRLTVL.

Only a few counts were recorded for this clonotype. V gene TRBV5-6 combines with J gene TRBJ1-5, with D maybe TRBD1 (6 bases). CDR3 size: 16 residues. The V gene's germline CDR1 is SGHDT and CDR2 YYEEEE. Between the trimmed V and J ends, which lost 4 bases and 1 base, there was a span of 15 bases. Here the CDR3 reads CASSGYRVGSNQPQHF. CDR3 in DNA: TGTGCCAGCAGCGGATACAGGGTCGGGAGCAATCAGCCCCAGCATTTT.

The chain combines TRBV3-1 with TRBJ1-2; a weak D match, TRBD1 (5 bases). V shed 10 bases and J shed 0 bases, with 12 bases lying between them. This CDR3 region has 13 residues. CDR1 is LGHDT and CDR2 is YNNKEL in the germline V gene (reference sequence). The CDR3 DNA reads TGTGCCACCGGGGACGGCCCTAACTATGGCTACACCTTC. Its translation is CATGDGPNYGYTF.

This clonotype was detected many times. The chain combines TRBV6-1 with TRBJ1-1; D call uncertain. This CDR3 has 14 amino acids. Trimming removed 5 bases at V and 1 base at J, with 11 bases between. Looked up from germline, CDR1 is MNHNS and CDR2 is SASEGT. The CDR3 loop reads CASSQRRQNTEAFF. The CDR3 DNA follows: TGTGCCAGCAGTCAACGGAGACAGAACACTGAAGCTTTCTTT.

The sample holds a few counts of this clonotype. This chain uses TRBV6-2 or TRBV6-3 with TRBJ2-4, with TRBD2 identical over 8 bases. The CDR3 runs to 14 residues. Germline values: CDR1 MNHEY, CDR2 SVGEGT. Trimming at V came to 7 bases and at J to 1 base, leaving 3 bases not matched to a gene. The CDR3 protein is CASIGGGAKNIQYF. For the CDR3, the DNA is TGTGCCAGCATCGGGGGGGGGGCCAAAAACATTCAGTACTTC.

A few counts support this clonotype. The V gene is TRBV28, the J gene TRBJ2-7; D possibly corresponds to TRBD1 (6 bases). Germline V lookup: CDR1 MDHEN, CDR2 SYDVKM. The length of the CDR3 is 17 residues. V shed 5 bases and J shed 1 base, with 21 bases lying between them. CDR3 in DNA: TGTGCCAGCAGTCAACTCACCATCAGGGGTCGATCCTACGAGCAGTACTTC. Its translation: CASSQLTIRGRSYEQYF.

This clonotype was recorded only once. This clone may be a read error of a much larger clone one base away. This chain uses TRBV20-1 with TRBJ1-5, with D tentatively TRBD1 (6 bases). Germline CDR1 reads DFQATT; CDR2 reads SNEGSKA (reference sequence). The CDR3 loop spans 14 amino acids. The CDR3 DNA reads TGCAGTGCTCCGACAGGTCTCCGCAATCGGCCCCAGCATTTT. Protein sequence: CSAPTGLRNRPQHF.

As DNA, the CDR3 is TGTGCCAGCTCACCACCGATGGTCTCCGGGGAGCTGTTTTTT. It encodes CASSPPMVSGELFF. The chain recombines TRBV18 with TRBJ2-2, with unresolved D. V lost 0 bases and J 6 bases, leaving 8 bases between the germline ends. The germline CDR1 and CDR2 sequences are KGHSH and LQKENI. There are 14 residues in the CDR3.

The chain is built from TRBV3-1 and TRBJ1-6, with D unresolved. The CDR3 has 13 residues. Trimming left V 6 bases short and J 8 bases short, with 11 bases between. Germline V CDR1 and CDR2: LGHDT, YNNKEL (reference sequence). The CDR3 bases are TGTGCCAGCAGGCTCGGCCGAGATTCACCCCTCCACTTT. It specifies CASRLGRDSPLHF.

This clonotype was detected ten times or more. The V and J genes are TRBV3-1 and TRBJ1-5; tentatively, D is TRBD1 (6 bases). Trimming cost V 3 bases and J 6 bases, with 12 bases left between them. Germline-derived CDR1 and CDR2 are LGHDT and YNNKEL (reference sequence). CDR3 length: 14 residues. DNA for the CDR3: TGTGCCAGCAGCCATGGGGGGCAAATTCAGCCCCAGCATTTT. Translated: CASSHGGQIQPQHF.

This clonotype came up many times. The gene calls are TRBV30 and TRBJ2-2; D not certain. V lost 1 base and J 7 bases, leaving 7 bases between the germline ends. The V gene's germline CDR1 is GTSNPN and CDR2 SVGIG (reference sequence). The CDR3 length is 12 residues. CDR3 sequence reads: CAWSAVIGELFF. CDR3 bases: TGTGCCTGGAGTGCAGTGATCGGGGAGCTGTTTTTT.

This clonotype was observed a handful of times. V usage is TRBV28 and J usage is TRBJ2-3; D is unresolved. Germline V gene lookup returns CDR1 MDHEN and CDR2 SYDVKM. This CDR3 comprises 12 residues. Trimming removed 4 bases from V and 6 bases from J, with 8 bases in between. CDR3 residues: CASSSPRDTQYF. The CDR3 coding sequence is TGTGCCAGCAGTTCCCCTCGCGATACGCAGTATTTT.

In nucleotides, the CDR3 is TGTGCCAGCAGCCGTGCCGTTGCTAGCGGGGACTTACAAGAGACCCAGTACTTC. This encodes CASSRAVASGDLQETQYF. J is TRBJ2-5 and V is TRBV7-9; 9 bases fit TRBD2. V trimming: 5 bases; J trimming: 2 bases; junction bases outside the gene matches: 15. There are 18 residues in the CDR3. In germline, CDR1 is SEHNR, CDR2 FQNEAQ (reference sequence). Looking up the rest from reference TRBV7-9 and TRBJ2-5 gives the full variable domain: DTGVSQNPRHKITKRGQNVTFRCDPISEHNRLYWYRQTLGQGPEFLTYFQNEAQLEKSRLLSDRFSAERPKGSFSTLEIQRTEQGDSAMYLCASSRAVASGDLQETQYFGPGTRLLVL.

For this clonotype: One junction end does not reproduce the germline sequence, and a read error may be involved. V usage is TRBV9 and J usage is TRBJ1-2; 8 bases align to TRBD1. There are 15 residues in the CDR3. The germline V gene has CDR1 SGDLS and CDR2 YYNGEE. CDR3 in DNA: TGTGCCAGCAGCGACCGGACAGGGCGGTTCTATGACTACACCTTC. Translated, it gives CASSDRTGRFYDYTF.

CDR3 sequence reads: CASSRPASRFYEQYF. Written as DNA, the CDR3 is TGTGCCAGCAGCCGTCCGGCTAGCAGGTTCTACGAGCAGTACTTC. This chain links TRBV28 with TRBJ2-7; maybe TRBD2 (5 bases). V was trimmed by 6 bases and J by 3 bases, leaving 18 bases between them. The CDR3 spans 15 residues. Per germline, CDR1 MDHEN and CDR2 SYDVKM.

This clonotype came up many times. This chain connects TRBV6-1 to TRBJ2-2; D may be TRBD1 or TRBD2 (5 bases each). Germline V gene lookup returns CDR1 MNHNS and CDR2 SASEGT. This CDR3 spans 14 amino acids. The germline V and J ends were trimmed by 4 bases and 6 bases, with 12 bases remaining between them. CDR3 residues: CASSVGTAAGELFF. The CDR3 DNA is TGTGCCAGCAGTGTTGGGACCGCGGCCGGGGAGCTGTTTTTT.

CDR3 amino acids: CASSREGGPYEQYF. The CDR3 DNA sequence: TGTGCCAGCAGCCGGGAGGGGGGCCCCTACGAGCAGTACTTC. The chain recombines TRBV7-9 with TRBJ2-7; 8 bases map to TRBD2. CDR1 and CDR2 (germline): SEHNR, FQNEAQ (reference sequence). The length of the CDR3 is 14 residues. V lost 5 bases, J lost 2 bases, and 5 bases stayed unmatched. The variable domain in full, completed from reference TRBV7-9 and TRBJ2-7, reads DTGVSQNPRHKITKRGQNVTFRCDPISEHNRLYWYRQTLGQGPEFLTYFQNEAQLEKSRLLSDRFSAERPKGSFSTLEIQRTEQGDSAMYLCASSREGGPYEQYFGPGTRLTVT.

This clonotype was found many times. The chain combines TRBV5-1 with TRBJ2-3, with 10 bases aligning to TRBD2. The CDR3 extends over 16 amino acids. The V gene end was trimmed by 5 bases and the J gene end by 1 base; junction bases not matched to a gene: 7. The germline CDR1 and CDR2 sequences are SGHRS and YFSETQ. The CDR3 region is CASSSGGTSGTDTQYF. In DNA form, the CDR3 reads TGCGCCAGCAGTTCCGGCGGGACTAGCGGCACAGATACGCAGTATTTT.

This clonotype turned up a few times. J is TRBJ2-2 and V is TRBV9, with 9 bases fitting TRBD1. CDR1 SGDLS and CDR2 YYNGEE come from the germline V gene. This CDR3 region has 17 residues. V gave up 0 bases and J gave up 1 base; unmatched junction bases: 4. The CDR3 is CASSVEQGAVNTGELFF. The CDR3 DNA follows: TGTGCCAGCAGCGTAGAACAGGGGGCCGTGAACACCGGGGAGCTGTTTTTT.

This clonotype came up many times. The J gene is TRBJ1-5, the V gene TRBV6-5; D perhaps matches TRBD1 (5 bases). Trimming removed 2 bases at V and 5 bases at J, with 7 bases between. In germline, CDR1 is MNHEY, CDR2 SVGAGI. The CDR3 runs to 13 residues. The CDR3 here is CASSYTTDQPQHF. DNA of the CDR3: TGTGCCAGCAGTTACACGACAGATCAGCCCCAGCATTTT.

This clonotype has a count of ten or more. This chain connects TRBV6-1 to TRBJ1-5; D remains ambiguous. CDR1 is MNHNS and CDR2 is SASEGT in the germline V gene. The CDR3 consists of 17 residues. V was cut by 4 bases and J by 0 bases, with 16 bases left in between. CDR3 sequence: CASSGAPRPDSNQPQHF. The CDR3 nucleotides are TGTGCCAGCAGTGGAGCCCCCCGCCCTGATAGCAATCAGCCCCAGCATTTT.

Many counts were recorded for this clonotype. The CDR3 nucleotides read TGTGCCAGCAGCTTAGTTGAGGGGAGATCCTACAATGAGCAGTTCTTC. Its protein product is CASSLVEGRSYNEQFF. The chain carries TRBV13 and TRBJ2-1; either TRBD1 or TRBD2 may supply D (5 bases each). This CDR3 contains 16 residues. Germline CDR1 reads PRHDT; CDR2 reads FYEKMQ (reference sequence). Deletions cut 1 base from V and 1 base from J, with 11 bases between.

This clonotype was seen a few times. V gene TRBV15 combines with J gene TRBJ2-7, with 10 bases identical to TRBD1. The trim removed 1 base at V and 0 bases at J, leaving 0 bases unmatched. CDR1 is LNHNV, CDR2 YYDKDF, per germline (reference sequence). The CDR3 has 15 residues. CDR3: CATSRGTGGSYEQYF. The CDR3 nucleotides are TGTGCCACCAGCAGAGGGACAGGGGGCTCCTACGAGCAGTACTTC.

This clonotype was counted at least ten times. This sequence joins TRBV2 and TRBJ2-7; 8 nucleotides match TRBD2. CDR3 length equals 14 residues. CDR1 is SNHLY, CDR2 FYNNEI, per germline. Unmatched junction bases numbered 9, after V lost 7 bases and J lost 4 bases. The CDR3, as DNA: TGTGCCAGCAATCCTTTCCGGGGGGGGTACGAGCAGTACTTC. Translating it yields CASNPFRGGYEQYF.

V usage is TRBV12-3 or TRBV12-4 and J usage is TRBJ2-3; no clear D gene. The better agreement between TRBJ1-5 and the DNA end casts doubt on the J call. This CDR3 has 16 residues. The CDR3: CASSFQNLPGTDTQHF. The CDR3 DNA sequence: TGTGCCAGCAGTTTCCAGAACCTCCCGGGCACAGATACGCAGCATTTT.

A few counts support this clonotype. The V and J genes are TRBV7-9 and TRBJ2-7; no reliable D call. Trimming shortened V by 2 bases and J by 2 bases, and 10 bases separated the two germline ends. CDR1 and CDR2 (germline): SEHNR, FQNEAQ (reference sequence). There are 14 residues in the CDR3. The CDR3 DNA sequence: TGTGCCAGCAGCTTATCAGGTCCCGCCTACGAGCAGTACTTC. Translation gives CASSLSGPAYEQYF.